Here is one T cell receptor (beta chain) with its context. Its antigen is not known. This entry is derived from a study of shared clonotypes between healthy human individuals. The study, taken as a whole, reports: Estimated richness was generally greater in naive than memory subsets. Generation probabilities were higher for clonotypes shared across all four sorted-subset donors than for unshared ones.

CCR7-negative CD45RA+ TemRA cells were combined with CD45RO+ cells to form CD8 memory. Source study methods: With immunoSEQ giving junction-only sequences and no quality scores, filtering differed. Only in-frame clones appear in the TCRdb table, and some are missing; sequencing was by immunoSEQ multiplex PCR. D and trimming were read from the DNA, whereas the V and J calls and clone size are those reported in that table. Of about 92,000 clones detected, approximately 63% appear once; the ten largest clones hold roughly 50%. This clonotype originated in a man aged 25-45 years in good health. Sequencing used memory CD8+ T cells sorted from blood. Documented subset: CD45RO+ cells pooled with CCR7-negative TemRA cells.

CDR3 in amino acids: CASSYAATYEQYF. The CDR3 bases are TGTGCCAGCAGTTATGCAGCCACCTACGAGCAGTACTTC. The chain links TRBV6-5 to TRBJ2-7, with D uncertain. Per germline, CDR1 MNHEY and CDR2 SVGAGI. The V and J ends lost 3 bases and 2 bases respectively, with 8 bases between them. This CDR3 has 13 residues.